The entry below describes one TCR beta chain. This sample is part of a study of control samples from healthy donors and cancer patients. This CDR3 has 15 amino acids. CDR1 and CDR2 (germline): LGHDT, YNNKEL (reference sequence). V lost 8 bases, J lost 0 bases, and 8 bases stayed unmatched. Repertoires were generated with immunoSEQ multiplex PCR, while TCRdb's copy carries only in-frame clones and drops some. The profile shows 150,000 to 200,000 clones, 85% to 95% of them singletons. The source is a man under 40 in good health. The rearrangement joins TRBV3-1 (or the pseudogene TRBV3-2) to TRBJ1-2; 8 nucleotides align to TRBD1. Sample: blood. The CDR3 DNA is TGTGCCAGCGCTTTCGGGACAGGCGCTAACTATGGCTACACCTTC. Translating it yields CASAFGTGANYGYTF.